The source of this T cell receptor beta chain is a study of regulatory T cells in long-lasting Graves disease. Described time point: persistent/refractory GD, antithyroid drugs over 5 years with positive TRAb. RNA extracted from PBMCs served as the sequencing template. Findings of the study overall: Newly diagnosed disease favored TRBV20-1 and TRBJ2-1 over persistent disease.

For this clonotype: Its target is unknown.

Building of the TCR beta libraries involved iRepertoire HTBI primers and Arm-PCR of CDR3 regions. TCRdb recomputed calls from the multiplex PCR reads with MiXCR, one row per CDR3 protein. The repertoire includes 650,000 to 850,000 distinct CDR3 sequences, around 30% of them detected once, and around 42% sits in the top ten. V lost 5 bases and J lost 5; bases outside the gene matches: 4. This CDR3 spans 14 amino acids. CDR1 is MNHEY and CDR2 is SVGEGT in the germline V gene. This chain connects TRBV6-2 or TRBV6-3 to TRBJ2-3; 10 nucleotides match TRBD2. The sample in question was peripheral blood mononuclear cells (PBMCs), obtained when the disease was refractory, from a patient treated with antithyroid drugs. The TCR was taken from a female donor with Graves disease. The CDR3 sequence: CASSEAGGKDTQYF. As DNA, the CDR3 is TGTGCCAGCAGTGAAGCGGGAGGGAAAGATACGCAGTATTTT.